The 25 T cell receptor beta chains listed next were all sequenced from one sample in a study of cytomegalovirus exposure and HLA in healthy donors. The table came from immunoSEQ multiplex PCR; TCRdb's copy has only in-frame clones and leaves some out. This table holds some 140,000 clones, roughly 81% found once. The sequencing sample was made of PBMCs. The receptors were sampled from a woman in her 30s in good health and CMV-seronegative.

The chain joins TRBV6-5 to TRBJ2-4, with D perhaps TRBD2 (6 bases). Trimming shortened V by 0 bases and J by 8 bases, and 14 bases separated the two germline ends. Germline CDR1 is MNHEY and CDR2 is SVGAGI. This CDR3 has 15 residues. In DNA, the CDR3 is TGTGCCAGCAGTTACTCGAAACTAGGGAGGTACATTCAGTACTTC. It specifies CASSYSKLGRYIQYF.

The chain employs TRBV6-1 and TRBJ2-5; the match to TRBD2 covers 7 bases. This CDR3 comprises 14 residues. The J segment lost 2 bases and the V segment lost 6 bases, leaving 6 bases of the junction unmatched. CDR1 and CDR2 from the germline V gene are MNHNS and SASEGT. The CDR3 DNA follows: TGTGCCAGCAGATATCTCGGGGGGCAAGAGACCCAGTACTTC. Its translation is CASRYLGGQETQYF.

The V gene is TRBV2, the J gene TRBJ2-7; D is unresolved. The CDR3 has 17 residues. V lost 7 bases to trimming and J lost 0 bases, with 22 bases between them. From germline, CDR1 is SNHLY and CDR2 FYNNEI. The CDR3 loop reads CASNSGPAEQSSYEQYF. In DNA, the CDR3 is TGTGCCAGCAATTCGGGTCCCGCGGAACAAAGCTCCTACGAGCAGTACTTC.

V and J are TRBV10-3 and TRBJ1-5; 8 bases agree with TRBD1. Trimming cost V 9 bases and J 5 bases; bases outside gene matches: 9. This CDR3 has 14 residues. Germline CDR1 is ENHRY and CDR2 is SYGVKD. The chain's CDR3 is CAISDRAKDQPQHF. CDR3 sequence (DNA): TGTGCCATTTCGGACAGGGCCAAGGATCAGCCCCAGCATTTT.

The rearrangement links TRBV7-2 to TRBJ1-3, with D maybe TRBD1 (6 bases). The CDR3 has 16 residues. V lost 5 bases and J 0 bases, leaving 14 bases between the germline ends. From germline, CDR1 is SGHTA and CDR2 FQGNSA. CDR3 amino acids: CASSPRQAHSGNTIYF. The CDR3 DNA follows: TGTGCCAGCAGCCCCAGACAGGCACACTCTGGAAACACCATATATTTT.

This chain joins TRBV10-3 and TRBJ1-5, with D uncertain. Trimming removed 9 bases from V and 0 bases from J, with 15 bases in between. Germline assignment: CDR1 ENHRY and CDR2 SYGVKD. This CDR3 comprises 15 residues. This CDR3 reads CAIRGSGDSNQPQHF. CDR3 in DNA: TGTGCCATACGGGGTAGTGGGGATAGCAATCAGCCCCAGCATTTT.

This clone was recorded many times. The chain has TRBV11-2 and TRBJ1-2, with D possibly being TRBD1 (5 bases). V gave up 0 bases and J gave up 7 bases, with 9 bases separating them. The germline CDR1 and CDR2 sequences are SGHAT and FQNNGV. The CDR3 runs to 13 residues. The CDR3 reads CASSLDRDPGYTF. CDR3 DNA: TGTGCCAGCAGCTTAGACAGGGATCCTGGCTACACCTTC.

The chain carries TRBV2 and TRBJ1-1; TRBD1 is a possible D gene (5 bases). The V end was cut by 7 bases, the J end by 0 bases, with 12 bases between. Looked up from germline, CDR1 is SNHLY and CDR2 is FYNNEI. CDR3 length: 14 residues. The CDR3 sequence is CASIPTDMNTEAFF. CDR3 sequence (DNA): TGTGCCAGCATCCCCACGGACATGAACACTGAAGCTTTCTTT.

J is TRBJ2-6 and V is TRBV28; tentative D call: TRBD2 (6 bases). The CDR3 runs to 16 residues. Germline-derived CDR1 and CDR2 are MDHEN and SYDVKM. The germline V and J ends were trimmed by 5 bases and 0 bases, with 11 bases remaining between them. CDR3 in amino acids: CASSGGFSSGANVLTF. CDR3 DNA sequence: TGTGCCAGCAGTGGGGGGTTTAGCTCTGGGGCCAACGTCCTGACTTTC.

This clone was seen at least ten times. V is TRBV10-3 and J is TRBJ2-7; 8 nucleotides agree with TRBD2. V dropped 8 bases and J dropped 5; count of bases not matched to a gene: 2. The CDR3 consists of 11 residues. Germline V gene data show CDR1 as ENHRY and CDR2 as SYGVKD. CDR3 sequence reads: CAIGGGNEQYF. The CDR3, as DNA: TGTGCCATCGGCGGGGGGAACGAGCAGTACTTC.

The rearrangement joins TRBV29-1 to TRBJ2-1, with D possibly matching TRBD1 (6 bases). The germline V gene encodes CDR1 SQVTM and CDR2 ANQGSEA. V was shortened by 4 bases and J by 7 bases, with 14 bases between the two germline ends. The CDR3 contains 13 residues. CDR3 protein: CSVVRQARNEQFF. The CDR3 DNA sequence: TGCAGCGTTGTTAGACAGGCCCGGAATGAGCAGTTCTTC.

This clone appeared a single time. The chain carries TRBV7-9 and TRBJ2-3; 9 bases fit TRBD1. The CDR3 totals 17 residues. From germline, CDR1 is SEHNR and CDR2 FQNEAQ (reference sequence). Trimming cost V 5 bases and J 4 bases; bases outside gene matches: 13. The CDR3 here is CASSTGRTGDLADTQYF. DNA for the CDR3: TGTGCCAGCAGCACTGGCCGGACAGGGGATTTGGCAGATACGCAGTATTTT.

V and J are TRBV5-1 and TRBJ1-2, with TRBD1 matching 11 bases. The CDR3 has 16 residues. The germline V gene encodes CDR1 SGHRS and CDR2 YFSETQ. The junction had 7 bases not matched to a gene; V was cut back by 0 bases and J by 6 bases. CDR3 nucleotides: TGCGCCAGCAGCTTGGGAGGGACAGGGGGAGAGAATGGCTACACCTTC. Its translation: CASSLGGTGGENGYTF.

The chain links TRBV7-9 to TRBJ2-5; 7 nucleotides align to TRBD1. CDR3 length: 14 amino acids. The germline CDR1 and CDR2 sequences are SEHNR and FQNEAQ (reference sequence). With V trimmed by 5 bases and J by 2 bases, 5 bases remained unmatched. CDR3 DNA sequence: TGTGCCAGCAGCACACAGGGGATACAAGAGACCCAGTACTTC. Its translation is CASSTQGIQETQYF.

J is TRBJ1-5 and V is TRBV7-8; 8 bases are a match to TRBD1. The germline CDR1 and CDR2 sequences are SGHVS and FQNEAQ. V lost 5 bases to trimming and J lost 4 bases; unmatched junction nucleotides: 7. This CDR3 has 15 residues. In DNA form, the CDR3 reads TGTGCCAGCAGCCGGACAGGGAAAGAGAATCAGCCCCAGCATTTT. Encoded protein: CASSRTGKENQPQHF. Drawing the rest from reference TRBV7-8 and TRBJ1-5, the complete variable domain is GAGVSQSPRYKVAKRGQDVALRCDPISGHVSLFWYQQALGQGPEFLTYFQNEAQLDKSGLPSDRFFAERPEGSVSTLKIQRTQQEDSAVYLCASSRTGKENQPQHFGDGTRLSIL.

V is TRBV7-2 and J is TRBJ2-3; 8 bases fit TRBD2. Trimming took 4 bases from V and 1 from J; bases not matched to a gene: 7. Germline V gene data show CDR1 as SGHTA and CDR2 as FQGNSA. CDR3 length: 16 residues. Here the CDR3 reads CASSSLGRGGTDTQYF. CDR3 bases: TGTGCCAGCAGCTCCCTGGGGCGGGGGGGCACAGATACGCAGTATTTT.

Worth noting for this clone: Germline is not matched at one junction end, which may reflect a read error. V is TRBV2 and J is TRBJ2-3; the D is unclear. The CDR3 is 10 residues long. CDR1 is SNHLY, CDR2 FYNNEI, per germline. The CDR3 DNA reads TGTGCCAGCAGTGATGGGCCCCCTGGGTTT. Translation gives CASSDGPPGF.

The chain combines TRBV6-1 with TRBJ1-2; 7 bases fit TRBD1. Germline CDR1 and CDR2: MNHNS and SASEGT. V lost 1 base and J lost 1; bases outside the gene matches: 3. This CDR3 is 15 amino acids long. CDR3 sequence reads: CASSEVTGVNYGYTF. The CDR3 DNA follows: TGTGCCAGCAGTGAAGTCACAGGGGTTAACTATGGCTACACCTTC.

The V call is TRBV5-6, the J call TRBJ2-7; a possible D gene is TRBD2 (6 bases). The CDR3 spans 14 residues. V gave up 2 bases and J gave up 6 bases, with 15 bases separating them. In germline, CDR1 is SGHDT, CDR2 YYEEEE. In DNA form, the CDR3 reads TGTGCCAGCAGCTTCGGGACTGGCCTCTTCGAGCAGTACTTC. Encoded protein: CASSFGTGLFEQYF.

J is TRBJ1-1 and V is TRBV18; 7 bases map to TRBD1. The CDR3 runs 12 residues. Germline V gene sequence: CDR1 KGHSH, CDR2 LQKENI. V lost 5 bases and J lost 6; bases outside the gene matches: 3. The CDR3 nucleotides read TGTGCCAGCTCATCGACAGGGTCTGAAGCTTTCTTT. Translation: CASSSTGSEAFF.

The V call is TRBV2, the J call TRBJ2-2; D is unresolved. V dropped 5 bases and J dropped 0 bases, with 7 bases sitting between them. The CDR3 is 14 residues long. In germline, CDR1 is SNHLY, CDR2 FYNNEI. In nucleotides, the CDR3 is TGTGCCAGCAGTTATACAGCGAACACCGGGGAGCTGTTTTTT. Translation: CASSYTANTGELFF.

The chain carries TRBV5-1 and TRBJ2-3; perhaps TRBD2 as D (6 bases). V was pared by 3 bases and J by 2 bases, with 7 bases between. The V gene's germline CDR1 is SGHRS and CDR2 YFSETQ. The CDR3 is made up of 13 amino acids. Here the CDR3 DNA reads TGCGCCAGCAGCTGGGACTCCACAGATACGCAGTATTTT. This encodes CASSWDSTDTQYF.

The chain recombines TRBV27 with TRBJ1-5; maybe TRBD1 (5 bases). This CDR3 contains 14 residues. Germline lookup yields CDR1 MNHEY and CDR2 SMNVEV (reference sequence). Trimming pared 10 bases from V and 0 bases from J, leaving 13 bases between. The CDR3 reads CATGGLNSNQPQHF. The CDR3 DNA reads as TGTGCCACCGGGGGTCTTAATAGCAATCAGCCCCAGCATTTT.

This clone was seen a few times. V gene TRBV30 combines with J gene TRBJ1-5; TRBD1 aligns across 8 bases. CDR1 is GTSNPN, CDR2 SVGIG, per germline (reference sequence). The CDR3 has 15 amino acids. With 2 bases clipped from V and 3 bases from J, the junction kept 6 bases outside the gene matches. The DNA of the CDR3 is TGTGCCTGGAGTTTGACAGGGGCGTTCAATCAGCCCCAGCATTTT. Translating gives CAWSLTGAFNQPQHF.

The chain joins TRBV5-5 to TRBJ2-5; possibly TRBD1 for D (6 bases). Deletions cut 3 bases from V and 5 bases from J, with 14 bases between. The CDR3 has 14 amino acids. The germline V gene encodes CDR1 SGHKS and CDR2 YYEKEE (reference sequence). This CDR3 reads CASSWGQRQETQYF. CDR3 DNA sequence: TGTGCCAGCAGCTGGGGGCAGAGGCAGGAGACCCAGTACTTC. Full variable domain (outside the CDR3, taken from reference TRBV5-5 and TRBJ2-5): DAGVTQSPTHLIKTRGQQVTLRCSPISGHKSVSWYQQVLGQGPQFIFQYYEKEERGRGNFPDRFSARQFPNYSSELNVNALLLGDSALYLCASSWGQRQETQYFGPGTRLLVL.